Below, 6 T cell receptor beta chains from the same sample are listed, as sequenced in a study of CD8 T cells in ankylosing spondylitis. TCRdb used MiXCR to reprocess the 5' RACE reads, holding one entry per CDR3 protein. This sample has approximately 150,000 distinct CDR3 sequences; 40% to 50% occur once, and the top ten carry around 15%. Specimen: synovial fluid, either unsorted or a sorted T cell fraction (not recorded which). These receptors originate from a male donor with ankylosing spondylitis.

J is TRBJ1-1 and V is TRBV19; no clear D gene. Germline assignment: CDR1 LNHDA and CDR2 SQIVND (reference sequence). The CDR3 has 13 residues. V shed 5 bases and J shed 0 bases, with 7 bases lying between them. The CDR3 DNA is TGTGCCAGTAGTGGAACAATGAACACTGAAGCTTTCTTT. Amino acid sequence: CASSGTMNTEAFF.

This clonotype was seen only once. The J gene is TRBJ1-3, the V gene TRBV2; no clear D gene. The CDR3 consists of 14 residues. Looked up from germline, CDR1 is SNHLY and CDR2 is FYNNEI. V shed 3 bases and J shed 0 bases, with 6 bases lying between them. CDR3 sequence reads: CASSEGNSGNTIYF. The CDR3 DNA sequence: TGTGCCAGCAGTGAGGGCAACTCTGGAAACACCATATATTTT.

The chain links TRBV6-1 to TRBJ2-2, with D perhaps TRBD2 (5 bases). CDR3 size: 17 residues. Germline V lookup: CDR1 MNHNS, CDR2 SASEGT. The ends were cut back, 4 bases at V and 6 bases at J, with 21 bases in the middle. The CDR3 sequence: CASSVDSRDTLPGELFF. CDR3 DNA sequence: TGTGCCAGCAGTGTTGATAGCCGGGATACACTTCCCGGGGAGCTGTTTTTT.

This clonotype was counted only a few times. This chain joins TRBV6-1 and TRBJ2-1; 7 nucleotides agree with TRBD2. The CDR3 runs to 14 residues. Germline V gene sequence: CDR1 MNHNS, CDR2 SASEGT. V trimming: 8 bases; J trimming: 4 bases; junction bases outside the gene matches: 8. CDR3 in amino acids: CASVGLAEYNEQFF. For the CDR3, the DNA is TGTGCCAGCGTTGGTCTAGCGGAATACAATGAGCAGTTCTTC.

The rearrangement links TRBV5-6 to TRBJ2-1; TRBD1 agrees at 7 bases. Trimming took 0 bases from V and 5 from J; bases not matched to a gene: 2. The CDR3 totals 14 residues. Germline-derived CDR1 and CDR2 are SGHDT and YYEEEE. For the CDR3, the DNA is TGTGCCAGCAGCTTGGAAACAGGGGACAATGAGCAGTTCTTC. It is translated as CASSLETGDNEQFF.

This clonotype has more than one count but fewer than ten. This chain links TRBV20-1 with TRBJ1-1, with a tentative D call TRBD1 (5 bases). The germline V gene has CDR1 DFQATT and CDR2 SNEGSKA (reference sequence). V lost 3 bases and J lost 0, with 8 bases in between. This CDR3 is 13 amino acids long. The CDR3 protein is CSARWDLNTEAFF. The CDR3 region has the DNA TGCAGTGCTAGGTGGGACTTGAACACTGAAGCTTTCTTT.